This T cell receptor (beta chain) stems from a study of blood T cell repertoires in COVID-19. Looking at the study overall: Nucleic acid was either cDNA or gDNA, and it came from T cells, B-cell-depleted T cells, or PBMCs.

Followed over time, Seattle patients had been enrolled while infection was active. Assay used: immunoSEQ multiplex PCR; TCRdb lists only in-frame clones, some missing. The data hold about 170,000 clones, with more than 85% observed a single time. V shed 6 bases and J shed 4 bases, with 15 bases lying between them. The CDR3 has 14 amino acids. Germline V lookup: CDR1 LGHDT, CDR2 YNNKEL (reference sequence). The V gene is TRBV3-1 (or the pseudogene TRBV3-2), the J gene TRBJ1-1; D unclear. The sample comprised peripheral blood. This receptor was identified in a woman at least 80 years old with COVID-19, enrolled during active disease. The chain's CDR3 is CASSGRISGTEAFF. In nucleotides, the CDR3 is TGTGCCAGCAGTGGGAGGATTTCGGGCACTGAAGCTTTCTTT.